This is a list of T cell receptor beta chains from one sample in a study of beta chain features in type 1 diabetes. The data were produced by immunoSEQ multiplex PCR, yet TCRdb's version contains in-frame clones alone and is incomplete. The table has roughly 50,000 clones, 40% to 60% seen once; the top ten hold roughly 2.6%. Sequenced input: Tregs from blood. All receptors come from a woman in her thirties or forties with type 1 diabetes. The CDR3 runs from the conserved cysteine through the conserved F or W. Each record gives: V gene, CDR3 protein.

>TRBV7-3
CASSPQRATEAFF
>TRBV28
CASSLQGFGNTIYF
>TRBV5-1
CASSLASDYGYTF
>TRBV4-1
CASSQAGTVNQPQHF
>TRBV9
CASSVDIQNSPLHF
>TRBV28
CASSSSGTNYNEQFF
>TRBV29-1
CSVPGAGANVLTF
>TRBV6-6
CASLTQENTEAFF
>TRBV9
CASSGTGGGNTIYF
>TRBV29-1
CSVGGRGAVEAFF
>TRBV7-2
CASSVAWGEGNTIYF
>TRBV7-9
CASSLADREAFF
>TRBV7-2
CASTTGGTIETQYF
>TRBV11-3
CASSLGDSEAFF
>TRBV6-5
CASSYWTGDNEQFF
>TRBV7-9
CASSLGGADTQYF
>TRBV7-8
CASSLREGQQETQYF
>TRBV7-2
CASSPGLASYEQYF
>TRBV29-1
CSVARGLYGYTF
>TRBV7-2
CASSLRGQSNQPQHF
>TRBV6-6
CASSYSGPYEQYF
>TRBV28
CASSTFWVKGFYEQYF
>TRBV11-3
CASSLEAGDTGELFF